This T cell receptor beta chain was found in a study of CD8+ T cells in alopecia areata (dated by TCRdb to between 2018 and 2020). For the study in its entirety: Skin from C3H/HeJ donors with spontaneous alopecia (about 6-12 months old) was grafted onto female C3H/HeJ recipients that were 7-10 weeks old. RNA came from the PAXgene miRNA kit for fixed scalp, the miRNeasy kit for PBMCs, and the RNeasy kit for mouse skin. In both human patients and the C3H/HeJ mouse model, the study applied high-throughput TCRbeta sequencing to look at T cell clonal expansion in alopecia areata. Amplification of TCRbeta CDR3 regions was done by immunoSEQ multiplex PCR using 35 Vbeta forward primers and 13 Jbeta reverse primers. Scalp clonality was compared among normal scalp (n=4), patchy alopecia areata scalp (n=8), and alopecia totalis/universalis scalp (n=8). Scalp tissue and sorted CD4+ and CD8+ peripheral blood T cells from patchy and totalis/universalis alopecia areata patients and from healthy controls were covered by human TCRbeta sequencing.

The library was obtained by the immunoSEQ multiplex PCR assay. RNA was extracted from all samples and reverse transcribed into cDNA, which served as template for TCR sequencing. SuperScript III was used for first-strand cDNA synthesis, primed with a 2:1 mix of oligo-dT and random hexamers. A synthetic immune receptor repertoire was used to gauge amplification bias, and whatever bias remained was removed computationally. Sequencing of the libraries was done on Illumina HiSeq with 60 bp reads that cover the CDR3, reading from J toward V. The original pipeline was this. Raw reads were preprocessed to remove errors, and CDR3 was defined according to IMGT conventions as the region from the conserved cysteine to phenylalanine. Clonality was computed by normalizing Shannon entropy by log2 of the number of productive unique TCRs and subtracting the result from 1. CD4 or CD8 identity of scalp clones was inferred by cross-referencing scalp TCRbeta sequences with sorted blood CD4 and CD8 repertoires. TCRdb took this table from immuneACCESS and kept in-frame rearrangements with V and J called. Such tables lack part of the clones; where checked against another copy, unresolved V genes explain under half of the gap, and the rest is unexplained. D and trimming come from the DNA, and the V and J calls and clone size come from that table. This sample has around 100,000 clones, none of them a singleton. The ten largest make up 15% to 20% of the sample.

CDR1 and CDR2 were assigned from the germline V gene as SGHSN and HYEKVE. From its cysteine to its phenylalanine, the CDR3 spans 15 amino acids. The 33 bases shown cover part of the CDR3, and their frame starts at base 1. Paper-wide results and their limitations: Compared with normal scalp, lesional scalp had higher clonality and more expanded CD8+ clones, particularly in alopecia totalis/universalis, a pattern that suggests antigenic drive. TCR sequences shared between patients were less clear than in mice, possibly partly because of HLA diversity in the patient population. Resident alphabeta T cells in normal human skin are also sequenced, complicating scalp TCR repertoire analysis, unlike mouse skin dominated by gammadelta T cells.

This clone has only a few counts. Its antigen remains undetermined. Gene names and germline sequences here are all drawn from mouse data. The read terminates 4 residues ahead of where the CDR3 ends, so the germline J gene completes it. The sequence derives from a C3H/HeJ mouse with alopecia areata. Mice in this strain carry MHC haplotype H2-k. The sequenced sample consisted of lesional skin. The chain couples TRBV12-1 to TRBJ2-7, and TRBD2 matches 11 of the central bases. The sequenced CDR3 bases are TGTGCCAGCTCACAACCGGGACTGGGGGATTAT. Translated, this is CASSQPGLGDY. The whole CDR3 region reads CASSQPGLGDYEQYF.